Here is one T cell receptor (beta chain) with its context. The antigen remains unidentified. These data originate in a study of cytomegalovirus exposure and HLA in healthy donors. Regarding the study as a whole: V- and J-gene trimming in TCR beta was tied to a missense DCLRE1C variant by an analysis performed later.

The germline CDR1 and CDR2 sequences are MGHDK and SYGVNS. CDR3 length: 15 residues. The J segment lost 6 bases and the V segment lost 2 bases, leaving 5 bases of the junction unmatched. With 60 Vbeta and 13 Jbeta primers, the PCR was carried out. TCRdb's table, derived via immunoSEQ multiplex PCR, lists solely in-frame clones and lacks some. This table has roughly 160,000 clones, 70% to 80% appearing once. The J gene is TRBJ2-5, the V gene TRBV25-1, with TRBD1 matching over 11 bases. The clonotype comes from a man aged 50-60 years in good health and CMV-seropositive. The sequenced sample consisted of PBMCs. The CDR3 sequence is CASSEAGTGGKTQYF. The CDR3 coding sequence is TGTGCCAGCAGTGAAGCCGGGACAGGGGGGAAGACCCAGTACTTC.